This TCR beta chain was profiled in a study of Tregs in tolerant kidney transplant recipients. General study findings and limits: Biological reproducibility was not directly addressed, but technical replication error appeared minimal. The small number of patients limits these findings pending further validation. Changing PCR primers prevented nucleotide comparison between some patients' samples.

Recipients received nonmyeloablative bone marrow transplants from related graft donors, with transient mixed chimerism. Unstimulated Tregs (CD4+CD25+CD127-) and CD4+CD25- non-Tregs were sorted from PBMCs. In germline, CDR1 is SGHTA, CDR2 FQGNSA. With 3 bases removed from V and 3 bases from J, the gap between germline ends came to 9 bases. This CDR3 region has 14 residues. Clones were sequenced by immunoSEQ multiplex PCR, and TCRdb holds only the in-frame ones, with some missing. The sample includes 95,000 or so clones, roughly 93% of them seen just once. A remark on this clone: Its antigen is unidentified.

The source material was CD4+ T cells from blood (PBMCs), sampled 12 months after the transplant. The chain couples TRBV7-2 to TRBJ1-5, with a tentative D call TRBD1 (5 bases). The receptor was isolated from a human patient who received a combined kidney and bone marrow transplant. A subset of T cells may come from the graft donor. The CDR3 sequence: CASSFDSFNQPQHF. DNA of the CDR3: TGTGCCAGCAGCTTCGACAGTTTCAATCAGCCCCAGCATTTT. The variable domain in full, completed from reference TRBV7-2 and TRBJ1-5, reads GAGVSQSPSNKVTEKGKDVELRCDPISGHTALYWYRQSLGQGLEFLIYFQGNSAPDKSGLPSDRFSAERTGGSVSTLTIQRTQQEDSAVYLCASSFDSFNQPQHFGDGTRLSIL.